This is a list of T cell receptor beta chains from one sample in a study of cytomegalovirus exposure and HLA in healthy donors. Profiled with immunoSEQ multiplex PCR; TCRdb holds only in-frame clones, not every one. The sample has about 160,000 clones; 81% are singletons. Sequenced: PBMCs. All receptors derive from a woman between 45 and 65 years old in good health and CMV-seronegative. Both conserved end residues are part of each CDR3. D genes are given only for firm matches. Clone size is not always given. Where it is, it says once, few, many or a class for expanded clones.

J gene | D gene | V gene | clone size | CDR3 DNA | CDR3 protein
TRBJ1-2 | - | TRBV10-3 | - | TGTGCCATCATGGAGGCGGGTGAGTATGGCTACACCTTC | CAIMEAGEYGYTF
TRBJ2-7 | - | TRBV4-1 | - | TGCGCCAGCAGCCTCATGACTAGTCCCGAGCAGTACTTC | CASSLMTSPEQYF
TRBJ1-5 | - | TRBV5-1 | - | TGCGCCAGCAGCTCGGGGGGGGTCATAAAGTATAGCAATCAGCCCCAGCATTTT | CASSSGGVIKYSNQPQHF
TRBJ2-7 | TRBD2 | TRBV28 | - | TGTGCCAGCAGTTTACGCCTAGCGGGGCCCTACGAGCAGTACTTC | CASSLRLAGPYEQYF
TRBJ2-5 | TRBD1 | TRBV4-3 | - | TGCGCCAGCAGCCAAAACAGGGGTCTTGGGGAGACCCAGTACTTC | CASSQNRGLGETQYF
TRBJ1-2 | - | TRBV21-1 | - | TGTGCCAGCAGCAATTGGACAGGGACGGACTATGGCTACACCTTC | CASSNWTGTDYGYTF
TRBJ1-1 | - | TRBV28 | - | TGTGCCAGCAGTTTAGACGGCAGGGGAGCTTTCTTT | CASSLDGRGAFF
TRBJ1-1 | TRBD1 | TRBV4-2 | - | TGTGCCAGCAGCCAAGAGGACAGGGTTACTGAAGCTTTCTTT | CASSQEDRVTEAFF
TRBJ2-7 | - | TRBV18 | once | TGTGCCAGCTCACCGTGGCAGGGAGGTGACGAGCAGTACTTC | CASSPWQGGDEQYF
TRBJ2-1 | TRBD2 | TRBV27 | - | TGTGCCAGCAGCCGGACTAGCGGGGGGACAAGCTCCTACAATGAGCAGTTCTTC | CASSRTSGGTSSYNEQFF
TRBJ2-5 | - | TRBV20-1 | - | TGCAGTGCTAGTCAGGAGACCCAGTACTTC | CSASQETQYF
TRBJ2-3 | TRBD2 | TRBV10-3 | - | TGTGCCATCACCCTGACTAGCGGATACTCTAGCACAGATACGCAGTATTTT | CAITLTSGYSSTDTQYF
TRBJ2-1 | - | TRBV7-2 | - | TGTGCCAGCAGCTTATATTCCCATGACCTCTCGGGTTTCTACGATGAGCAGTTCTTC | CASSLYSHDLSGFYDEQFF
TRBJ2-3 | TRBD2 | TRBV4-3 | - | TGCGCCAGCAGCCGGGCGGGGGGCACAGATACGCAGTATTTT | CASSRAGGTDTQYF
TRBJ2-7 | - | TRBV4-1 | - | TGCGCCAGCAGCACGACTCCCCGGGACTACGAGCAGTACTTC | CASSTTPRDYEQYF
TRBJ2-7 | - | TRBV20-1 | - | TGCAGTGCCGAGTACGAGCAGTACTTC | CSAEYEQYF
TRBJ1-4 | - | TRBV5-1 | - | TGCGCCAGCAGCTTGTCGGACAGCGGCGAAAAACTGTTTTTT | CASSLSDSGEKLFF
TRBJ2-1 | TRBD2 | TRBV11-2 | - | TGTGCCAGCAGCAGGCTAGCGGGAGGTAATGAGCAGTTCTTC | CASSRLAGGNEQFF
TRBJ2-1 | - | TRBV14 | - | TGTGCCAGCAGCCAAGAAACTAGATTTGGGCCCTACAATGAGCAGTTCTTC | CASSQETRFGPYNEQFF
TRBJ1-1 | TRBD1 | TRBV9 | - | TGTGCCAGCAATAGAGGAACAGGGGGCGAGGGCACTGAAGCTTTCTTT | CASNRGTGGEGTEAFF